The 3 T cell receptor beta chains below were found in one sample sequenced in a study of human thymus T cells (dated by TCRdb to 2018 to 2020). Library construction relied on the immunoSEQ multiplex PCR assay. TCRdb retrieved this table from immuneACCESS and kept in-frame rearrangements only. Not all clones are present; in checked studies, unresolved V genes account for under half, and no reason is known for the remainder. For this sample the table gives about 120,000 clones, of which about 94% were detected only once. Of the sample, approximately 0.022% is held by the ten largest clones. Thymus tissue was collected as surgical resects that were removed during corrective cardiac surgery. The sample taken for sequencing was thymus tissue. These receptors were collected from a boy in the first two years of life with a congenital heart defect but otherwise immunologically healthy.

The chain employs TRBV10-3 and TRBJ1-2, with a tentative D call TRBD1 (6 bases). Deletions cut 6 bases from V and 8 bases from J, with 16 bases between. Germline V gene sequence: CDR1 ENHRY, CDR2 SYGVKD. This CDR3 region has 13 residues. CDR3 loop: CAIRSLTGMGYTF. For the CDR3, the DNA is TGTGCCATCAGGTCCCTCACAGGGATGGGCTACACCTTC.

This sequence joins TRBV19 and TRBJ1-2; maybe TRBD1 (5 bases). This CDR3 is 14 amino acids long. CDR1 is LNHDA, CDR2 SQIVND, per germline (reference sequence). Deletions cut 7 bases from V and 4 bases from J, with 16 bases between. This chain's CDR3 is CASTPWGFGYGYTF. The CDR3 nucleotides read TGTGCCAGTACCCCCTGGGGGTTCGGCTATGGCTACACCTTC.

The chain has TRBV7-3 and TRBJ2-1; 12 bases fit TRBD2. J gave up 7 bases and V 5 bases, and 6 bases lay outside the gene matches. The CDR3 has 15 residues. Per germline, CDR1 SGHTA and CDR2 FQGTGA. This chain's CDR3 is CASSPRLAGANEQFF. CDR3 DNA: TGTGCCAGCAGCCCCCGACTAGCGGGGGCGAATGAGCAGTTCTTC.